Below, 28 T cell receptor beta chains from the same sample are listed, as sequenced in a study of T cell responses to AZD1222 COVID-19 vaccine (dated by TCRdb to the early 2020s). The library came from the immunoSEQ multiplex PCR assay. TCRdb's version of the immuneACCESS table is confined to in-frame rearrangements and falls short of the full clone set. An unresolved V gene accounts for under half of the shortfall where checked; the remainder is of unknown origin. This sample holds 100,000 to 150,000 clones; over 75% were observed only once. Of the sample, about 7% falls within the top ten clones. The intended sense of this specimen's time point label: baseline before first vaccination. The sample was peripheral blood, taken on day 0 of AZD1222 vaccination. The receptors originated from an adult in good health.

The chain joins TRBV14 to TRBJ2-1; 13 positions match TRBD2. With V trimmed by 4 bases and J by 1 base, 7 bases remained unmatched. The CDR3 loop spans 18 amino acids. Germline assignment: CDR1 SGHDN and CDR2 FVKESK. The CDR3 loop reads CASSPWGGLAGSYNEQFF. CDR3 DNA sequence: TGTGCCAGCAGCCCGTGGGGGGGACTAGCGGGATCCTACAATGAGCAGTTCTTC.

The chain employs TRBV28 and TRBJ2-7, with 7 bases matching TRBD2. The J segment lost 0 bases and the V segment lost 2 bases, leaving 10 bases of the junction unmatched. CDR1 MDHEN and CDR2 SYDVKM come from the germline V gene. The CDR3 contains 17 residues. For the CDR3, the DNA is TGTGCCAGCAGTTTAGCGACCAAACTAGCGAGCTCCTACGAGCAGTACTTC. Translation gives CASSLATKLASSYEQYF.

The CDR3 nucleotides are TGTGCCAGCAGCCCAGGGGAAGAGACCCAGTACTTC. Translated, it gives CASSPGEETQYF. V usage is TRBV7-9 and J usage is TRBJ2-5; TRBD1 might be the D (6 bases). Germline loops: CDR1 SEHNR, CDR2 FQNEAQ (reference sequence). Trimming took off 5 bases at V and 3 bases at J, with 7 bases between the two ends. This CDR3 has 12 amino acids.

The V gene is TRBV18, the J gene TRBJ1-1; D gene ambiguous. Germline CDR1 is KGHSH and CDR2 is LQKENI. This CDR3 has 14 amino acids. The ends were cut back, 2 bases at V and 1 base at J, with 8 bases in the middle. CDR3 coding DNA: TGTGCCAGCTCACCAAAGACACAGAACACTGAAGCTTTCTTT. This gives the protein CASSPKTQNTEAFF. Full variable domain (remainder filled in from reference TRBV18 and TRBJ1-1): NAGVMQNPRHLVRRRGQEARLRCSPMKGHSHVYWYRQLPEEGLKFMVYLQKENIIDESGMPKERFSAEFPKEGPSILRIQQVVRGDSAAYFCASSPKTQNTEAFFGQGTRLTVV.

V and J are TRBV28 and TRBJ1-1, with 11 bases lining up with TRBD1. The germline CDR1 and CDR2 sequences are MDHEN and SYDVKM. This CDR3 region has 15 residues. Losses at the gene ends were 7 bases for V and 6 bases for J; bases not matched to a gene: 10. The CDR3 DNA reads TGTGCCAGCACTGAGCGGGACAGGGGGGTCTCTGAAGCTTTCTTT. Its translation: CASTERDRGVSEAFF.

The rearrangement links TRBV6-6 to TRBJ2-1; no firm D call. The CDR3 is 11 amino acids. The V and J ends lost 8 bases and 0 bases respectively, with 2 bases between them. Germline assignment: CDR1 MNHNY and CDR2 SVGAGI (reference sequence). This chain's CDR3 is CASGSYNEQFF. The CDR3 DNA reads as TGTGCCAGCGGCTCCTACAATGAGCAGTTCTTC.

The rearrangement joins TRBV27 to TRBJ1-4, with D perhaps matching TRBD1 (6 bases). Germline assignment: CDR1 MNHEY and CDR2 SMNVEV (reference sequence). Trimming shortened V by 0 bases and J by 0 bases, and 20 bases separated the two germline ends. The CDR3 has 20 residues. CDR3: CASSLSIGGQGLTTNEKLFF. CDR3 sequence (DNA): TGTGCCAGCAGTTTATCGATAGGAGGGCAGGGGCTGACAACTAATGAAAAACTGTTTTTT.

The CDR3 loop is CASTTRTPRTTTYSYNEQFF. Written as DNA, the CDR3 is TGTGCCAGCACTACAAGGACTCCGCGGACTACAACCTACTCCTACAATGAGCAGTTCTTC. The chain joins TRBV5-8 to TRBJ2-1; maybe TRBD2 (6 bases). Germline V gene lookup returns CDR1 SGHTS and CDR2 YDEGEE. This CDR3 spans 20 amino acids. The V end was cut by 6 bases, the J end by 0 bases, with 28 bases between.

CDR3 sequence reads: CASSWGSGTDTQYF. The CDR3 DNA is TGTGCCAGCAGCTGGGGTAGCGGGACAGATACGCAGTATTTT. This chain joins TRBV11-2 and TRBJ2-3; 7 bases agree with TRBD2. Germline trimming cut 4 bases from V and 3 bases from J; bases unmatched to any gene: 4. The length of the CDR3 is 14 residues. Germline-derived CDR1 and CDR2 are SGHAT and FQNNGV.

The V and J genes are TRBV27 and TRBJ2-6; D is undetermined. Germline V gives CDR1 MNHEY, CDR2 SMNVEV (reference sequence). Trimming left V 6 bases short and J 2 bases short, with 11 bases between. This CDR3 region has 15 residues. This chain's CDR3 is CASSGLGTGANVLTF. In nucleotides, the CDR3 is TGTGCCAGCAGCGGGTTGGGAACTGGGGCCAACGTCCTGACTTTC.

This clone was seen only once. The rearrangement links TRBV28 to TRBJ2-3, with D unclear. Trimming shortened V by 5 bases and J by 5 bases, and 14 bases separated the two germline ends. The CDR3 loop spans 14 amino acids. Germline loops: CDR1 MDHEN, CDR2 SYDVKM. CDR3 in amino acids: CASSGWVARDTQYF. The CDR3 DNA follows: TGTGCCAGCAGTGGTTGGGTAGCACGAGATACGCAGTATTTT.

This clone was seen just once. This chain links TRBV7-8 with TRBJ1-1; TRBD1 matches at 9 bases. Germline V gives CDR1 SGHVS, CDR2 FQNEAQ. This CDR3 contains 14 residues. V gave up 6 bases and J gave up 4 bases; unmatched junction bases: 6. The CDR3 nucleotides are TGTGCCAGCAGATTGCTGGACAGGGGCACTGAAGCTTTCTTT. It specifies CASRLLDRGTEAFF. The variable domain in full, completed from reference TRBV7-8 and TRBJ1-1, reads GAGVSQSPRYKVAKRGQDVALRCDPISGHVSLFWYQQALGQGPEFLTYFQNEAQLDKSGLPSDRFFAERPEGSVSTLKIQRTQQEDSAVYLCASRLLDRGTEAFFGQGTRLTVV.

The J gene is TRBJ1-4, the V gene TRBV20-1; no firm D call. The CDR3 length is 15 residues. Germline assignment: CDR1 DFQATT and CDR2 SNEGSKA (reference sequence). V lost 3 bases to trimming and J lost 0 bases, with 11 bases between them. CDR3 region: CSASSRSATNEKLFF. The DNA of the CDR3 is TGCAGTGCTAGTTCGAGGTCTGCAACTAATGAAAAACTGTTTTTT.

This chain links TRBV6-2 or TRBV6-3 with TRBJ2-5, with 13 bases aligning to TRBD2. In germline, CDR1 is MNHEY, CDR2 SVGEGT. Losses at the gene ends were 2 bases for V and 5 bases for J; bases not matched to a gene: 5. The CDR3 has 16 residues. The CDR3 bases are TGTGCCAGCAGTTACGGACTAGCGGGAGTGGTGGAGACCCAGTACTTC. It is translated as CASSYGLAGVVETQYF.

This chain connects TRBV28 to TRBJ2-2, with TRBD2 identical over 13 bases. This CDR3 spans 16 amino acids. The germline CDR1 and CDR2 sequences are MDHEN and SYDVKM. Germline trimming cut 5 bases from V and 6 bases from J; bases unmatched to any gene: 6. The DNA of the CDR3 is TGTGCCAGCAGTATCCAGGGACTAGCGGGATCCGGGGAGCTGTTTTTT. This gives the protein CASSIQGLAGSGELFF. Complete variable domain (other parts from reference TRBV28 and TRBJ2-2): DVKVTQSSRYLVKRTGEKVFLECVQDMDHENMFWYRQDPGLGLRLIYFSYDVKMKEKGDIPEGYSVSREKKERFSLILESASTNQTSMYLCASSIQGLAGSGELFFGEGSRLTVL.

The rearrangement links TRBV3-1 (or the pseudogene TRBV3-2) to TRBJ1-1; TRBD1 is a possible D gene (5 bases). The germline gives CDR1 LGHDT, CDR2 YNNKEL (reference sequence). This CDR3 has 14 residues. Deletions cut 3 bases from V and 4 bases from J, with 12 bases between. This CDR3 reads CASSQRGRSTEAFF. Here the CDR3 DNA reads TGTGCCAGCAGCCAGCGGGGGAGGAGCACTGAAGCTTTCTTT.

The CDR3 DNA reads TGTGCCACCAGCAGAAAAAGATACGAGCAGTACTTC. Its protein is CATSRKRYEQYF. This chain links TRBV15 with TRBJ2-7; D uncertain. V shed 2 bases and J shed 4 bases, with 6 bases lying between them. The CDR3 sequence is 12 residues long. Germline CDR1 and CDR2: LNHNV and YYDKDF (reference sequence).

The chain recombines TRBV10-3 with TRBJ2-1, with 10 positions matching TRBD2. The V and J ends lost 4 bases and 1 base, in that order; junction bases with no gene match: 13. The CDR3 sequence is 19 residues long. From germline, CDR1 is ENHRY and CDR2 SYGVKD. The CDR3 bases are TGTGCCATCAGTGGAGGGGGGCTAGCGGGAGATGCATCCTACAATGAGCAGTTCTTC. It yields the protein CAISGGGLAGDASYNEQFF.

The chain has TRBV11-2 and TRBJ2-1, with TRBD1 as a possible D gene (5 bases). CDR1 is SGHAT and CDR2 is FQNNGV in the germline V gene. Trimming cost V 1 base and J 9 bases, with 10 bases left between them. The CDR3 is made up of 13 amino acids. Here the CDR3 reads CASSLVAGIEQFF. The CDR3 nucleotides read TGTGCCAGCAGCTTAGTAGCAGGGATTGAGCAGTTCTTC.

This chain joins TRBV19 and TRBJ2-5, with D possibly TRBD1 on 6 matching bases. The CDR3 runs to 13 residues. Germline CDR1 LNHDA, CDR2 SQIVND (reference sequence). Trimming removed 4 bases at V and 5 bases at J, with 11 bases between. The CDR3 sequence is CASSTGVEETQYF. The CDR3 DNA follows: TGTGCCAGTAGTACAGGGGTGGAGGAGACCCAGTACTTC.

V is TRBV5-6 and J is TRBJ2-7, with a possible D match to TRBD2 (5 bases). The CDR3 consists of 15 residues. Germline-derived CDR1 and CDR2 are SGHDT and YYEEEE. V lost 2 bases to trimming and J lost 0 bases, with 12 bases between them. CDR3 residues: CASSLRLGSSYEQYF. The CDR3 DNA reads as TGTGCCAGCAGCTTAAGGTTAGGGAGCTCCTACGAGCAGTACTTC.

CDR3 DNA: TGTGCCAGTAGTTCCCAGGGACAATCTGGGGCCAACGTCCTGACTTTC. Its translation is CASSSQGQSGANVLTF. The genes are TRBV19 and TRBJ2-6; tentative D call: TRBD1 (6 bases). The CDR3 is 16 residues long. The germline CDR1 and CDR2 sequences are LNHDA and SQIVND (reference sequence). Trimming took off 5 bases at V and 1 base at J, with 12 bases between the two ends.

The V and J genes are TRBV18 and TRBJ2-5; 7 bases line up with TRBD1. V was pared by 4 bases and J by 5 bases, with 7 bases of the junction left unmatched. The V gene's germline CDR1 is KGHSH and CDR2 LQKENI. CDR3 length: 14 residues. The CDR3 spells CASSREGAGETQYF. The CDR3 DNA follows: TGTGCCAGCTCACGCGAGGGGGCGGGCGAGACCCAGTACTTC.

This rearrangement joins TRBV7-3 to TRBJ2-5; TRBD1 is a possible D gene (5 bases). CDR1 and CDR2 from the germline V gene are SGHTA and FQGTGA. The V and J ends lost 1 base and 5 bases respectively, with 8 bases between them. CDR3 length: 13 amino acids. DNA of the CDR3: TGTGCCAGCAGCTTAAATAGGGGCGAGACCCAGTACTTC. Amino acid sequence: CASSLNRGETQYF.

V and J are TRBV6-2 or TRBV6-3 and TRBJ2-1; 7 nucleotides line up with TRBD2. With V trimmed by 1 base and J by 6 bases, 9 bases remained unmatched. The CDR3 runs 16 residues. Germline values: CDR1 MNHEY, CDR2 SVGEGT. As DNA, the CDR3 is TGTGCCAGCAGTTACTACAGCGGGGCAGGCCGCAATGAGCAGTTCTTC. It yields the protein CASSYYSGAGRNEQFF.

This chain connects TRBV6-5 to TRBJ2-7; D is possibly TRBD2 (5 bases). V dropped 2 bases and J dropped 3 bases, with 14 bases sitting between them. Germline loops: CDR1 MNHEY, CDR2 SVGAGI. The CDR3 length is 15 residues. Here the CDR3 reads CASSYSRTSHYEQYF. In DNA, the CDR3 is TGTGCCAGCAGTTACAGCCGGACTTCACACTACGAGCAGTACTTC.

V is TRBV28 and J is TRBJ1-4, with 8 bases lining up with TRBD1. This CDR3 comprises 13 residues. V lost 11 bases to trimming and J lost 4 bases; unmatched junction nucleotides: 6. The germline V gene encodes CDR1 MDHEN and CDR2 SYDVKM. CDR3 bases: TGTGCCGGCGGGACAGGCCTTAATGAAAAACTGTTTTTT. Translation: CAGGTGLNEKLFF.

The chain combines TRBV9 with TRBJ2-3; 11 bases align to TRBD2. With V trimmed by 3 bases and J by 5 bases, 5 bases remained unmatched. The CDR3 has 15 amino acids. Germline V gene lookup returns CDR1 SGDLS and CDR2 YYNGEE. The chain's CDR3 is CASSGIAGGGDTQYF. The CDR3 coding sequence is TGTGCCAGCAGCGGCATAGCGGGAGGGGGAGATACGCAGTATTTT.